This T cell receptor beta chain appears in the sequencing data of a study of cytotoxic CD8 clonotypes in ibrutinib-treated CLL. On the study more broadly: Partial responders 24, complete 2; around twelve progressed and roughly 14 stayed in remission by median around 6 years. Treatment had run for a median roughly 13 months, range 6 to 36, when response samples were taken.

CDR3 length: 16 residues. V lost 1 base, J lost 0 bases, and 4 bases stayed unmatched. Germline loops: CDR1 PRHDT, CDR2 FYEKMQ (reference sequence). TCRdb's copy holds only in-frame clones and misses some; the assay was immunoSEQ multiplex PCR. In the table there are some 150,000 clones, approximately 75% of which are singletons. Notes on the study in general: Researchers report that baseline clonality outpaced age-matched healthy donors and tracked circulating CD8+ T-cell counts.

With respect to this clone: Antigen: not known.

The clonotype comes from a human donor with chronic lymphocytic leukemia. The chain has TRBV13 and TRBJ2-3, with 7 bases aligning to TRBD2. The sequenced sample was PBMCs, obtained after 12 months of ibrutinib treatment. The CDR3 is CASSLAAGYSTDTQYF. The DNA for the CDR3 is TGTGCCAGCAGCTTAGCAGCGGGGTATAGCACAGATACGCAGTATTTT.